This T cell receptor (beta chain) was recorded in a study of OX40 agonist ivuxolimab in advanced cancers. Study information: The dose-escalation cohort was roughly 83% male, with a mean age of around 54 years, ranging roughly 23 to 79.

The CDR3 has 13 amino acids. V was pared by 2 bases and J by 5 bases, with 7 bases between. Germline CDR1 SGHTA, CDR2 FQGTGA. Sequencing used immunoSEQ multiplex PCR; TCRdb keeps in-frame clones, though not all of them. Found here are roughly 60,000 clones, 85% of them singletons; the top ten hold 4% to 5%. Sequencing was performed on CD4+ or CD8+ T cells sorted from blood, taken in a trial of the OX40 agonist ivuxolimab. The receptor comes from an adult with an advanced solid tumor such as melanoma, head and neck, liver or kidney cancer. The chain has TRBV7-3 and TRBJ2-1; a weak D match, TRBD2 (5 bases). Written as DNA, the CDR3 is TGTGCCAGCAGCTTAGACTATAACAATGAGCAGTTCTTC. Translation gives CASSLDYNNEQFF.